Each of the 17 T cell receptor beta chains below was sequenced from the same sample in a study of blood T cell repertoires in COVID-19. Assay: immunoSEQ multiplex PCR; the TCRdb copy retains only in-frame clones and omits some. The repertoire holds about 180,000 clones, approximately 85% seen once, with under 6% in the top ten. Sequenced: peripheral blood. These TCRs come from a woman between 50 and 59 years old with COVID-19, enrolled during active disease.

The CDR3 DNA reads as TGTGCCAGCAGCTTAGATCTCAGGACTAGCGGGGCGAAGTCCAAAGAGACCCAGTACTTC. Encoded protein: CASSLDLRTSGAKSKETQYF. This chain joins TRBV11-3 and TRBJ2-5, with TRBD2 matching over 12 bases. Germline CDR1 SGHNT, CDR2 YENEEA. The CDR3 spans 20 residues. J lost 3 bases, V lost 0 bases, and 14 bases had no gene match.

This clone appeared a single time. The rearrangement links TRBV6-4 to TRBJ2-5, with 9 bases fitting TRBD1. V shed 0 bases, J shed 0 bases, and the junction held 5 bases outside the gene matches. Germline V lookup: CDR1 MRHNA, CDR2 SNTAGT. CDR3 length: 17 residues. CDR3 DNA sequence: TGTGCCAGCAGTGACTCCGGGACAGGGAGGTACCAAGAGACCCAGTACTTC. Amino acids: CASSDSGTGRYQETQYF.

V gene TRBV13 combines with J gene TRBJ2-1, with a possible D match to TRBD2 (5 bases). Trimming left V 0 bases short and J 4 bases short, with 10 bases between. This CDR3 region has 15 residues. CDR1 PRHDT and CDR2 FYEKMQ come from the germline V gene (reference sequence). The chain's CDR3 is CASSLGGERYNEQFF. The CDR3 DNA reads TGTGCCAGCAGCTTAGGCGGGGAACGTTACAATGAGCAGTTCTTC.

The chain combines TRBV28 with TRBJ1-5; 9 nucleotides agree with TRBD1. Germline lookup yields CDR1 MDHEN and CDR2 SYDVKM. CDR3 size: 16 residues. Trimming took 1 base from V and 6 from J; bases not matched to a gene: 7. The CDR3 is CASSLSGQGRGQPQHF. The CDR3 bases are TGTGCCAGCAGTTTATCGGGACAGGGTCGTGGTCAGCCCCAGCATTTT.

The rearrangement uses TRBV7-9 and TRBJ2-3; 8 positions match TRBD2. Germline V gene data show CDR1 as SEHNR and CDR2 as FQNEAQ (reference sequence). Trimming at V came to 5 bases and at J to 2 bases, leaving 9 bases not matched to a gene. The CDR3 sequence is 16 residues long. CDR3 region: CASSGNGGANTDTQYF. CDR3 coding DNA: TGTGCCAGCAGCGGAAACGGGGGGGCTAACACAGATACGCAGTATTTT.

The V gene is TRBV30, the J gene TRBJ2-3; TRBD1 matches 7 bases. V lost 1 base and J lost 0; bases outside the gene matches: 4. In germline, CDR1 is GTSNPN, CDR2 SVGIG (reference sequence). This CDR3 contains 15 residues. The CDR3 sequence is CAWSATGESTDTQYF. The CDR3 nucleotides read TGTGCCTGGAGTGCAACAGGGGAAAGCACAGATACGCAGTATTTT.

The CDR3 region has the DNA TGTGCCACCAGCAGAACGGGAAATAATTCACCCCTCCACTTT. This sequence encodes CATSRTGNNSPLHF. The chain is built from TRBV15 and TRBJ1-6, with D unresolved. The germline V gene has CDR1 LNHNV and CDR2 YYDKDF (reference sequence). This CDR3 comprises 14 residues. The V end was cut by 2 bases, the J end by 5 bases, with 7 bases between.

As to this clone: Other nucleotide sequences from this sample produce the same CDR3. The V gene is TRBV3-1 (or the pseudogene TRBV3-2), the J gene TRBJ1-5, with 8 bases fitting TRBD1. Germline assignment: CDR1 LGHDT and CDR2 YNNKEL (reference sequence). The CDR3 spans 15 residues. Germline trimming cut 1 base from V and 1 base from J; bases unmatched to any gene: 0. In DNA form, the CDR3 reads TGTGCCAGCAGCCAAGGGACAGGGAGCAATCAGCCCCAGCATTTT. This codes for CASSQGTGSNQPQHF.

This clone showed up just a few times. The chain has TRBV6-5 and TRBJ1-1; TRBD1 matches at 9 bases. Trimming cost V 6 bases and J 4 bases; bases outside gene matches: 9. Germline lookup yields CDR1 MNHEY and CDR2 SVGAGI. This CDR3 contains 15 residues. The CDR3 DNA is TGTGCCAGCAGGACCCTGGGACAGGGAGGCACTGAAGCTTTCTTT. Its protein is CASRTLGQGGTEAFF.

The chain recombines TRBV6-4 with TRBJ1-1, with D unresolved. The germline CDR1 and CDR2 sequences are MRHNA and SNTAGT. Between the trimmed V and J ends, which lost 3 bases and 3 bases, there was a span of 14 bases. The CDR3 is made up of 15 amino acids. In nucleotides, the CDR3 is TGTGCCAGCAGTGATATTCGAGGGTCGGACACTGAAGCTTTCTTT. It is translated as CASSDIRGSDTEAFF.

The V gene is TRBV7-9, the J gene TRBJ2-7; 11 bases agree with TRBD2. The V gene's germline CDR1 is SEHNR and CDR2 FQNEAQ (reference sequence). J was trimmed by 2 bases and V by 5 bases; bases with no gene match: 5. The CDR3 sequence is 15 residues long. In nucleotides, the CDR3 is TGTGCCAGCAGCGCCGGGACTAGCGGCCCCTACGAGCAGTACTTC. Its translation is CASSAGTSGPYEQYF. Supplemented by reference TRBV7-9 and TRBJ2-7, the full variable domain reads DTGVSQNPRHKITKRGQNVTFRCDPISEHNRLYWYRQTLGQGPEFLTYFQNEAQLEKSRLLSDRFSAERPKGSFSTLEIQRTEQGDSAMYLCASSAGTSGPYEQYFGPGTRLTVT.

The chain carries TRBV27 and TRBJ1-6; D call uncertain. Germline lookup yields CDR1 MNHEY and CDR2 SMNVEV (reference sequence). CDR3 length equals 13 residues. V lost 5 bases and J 9 bases, leaving 11 bases between the germline ends. CDR3 in DNA: TGTGCCAGCAGTCTGGTCGTCGGTTCACCCCTCCACTTT. Amino acid sequence: CASSLVVGSPLHF.

This chain joins TRBV27 and TRBJ2-7, with 7 bases fitting TRBD2. The CDR3 covers 14 residues. The V and J ends lost 5 bases and 8 bases, in that order; junction bases with no gene match: 12. Germline V CDR1 and CDR2: MNHEY, SMNVEV (reference sequence). The CDR3 reads CASSPTHGEGKQYF. The CDR3 DNA reads TGTGCCAGCAGTCCCACCCACGGGGAGGGGAAGCAGTACTTC.

The chain recombines TRBV6-5 with TRBJ1-4; D unresolved. Per germline, CDR1 MNHEY and CDR2 SVGAGI. The CDR3 loop spans 15 amino acids. V lost 4 bases and J 7 bases, leaving 16 bases between the germline ends. CDR3 in DNA: TGTGCCAGCAGTTCCGCACACCCCTCGATTGAAAAACTGTTTTTT. Translating gives CASSSAHPSIEKLFF.

V usage is TRBV12-5 and J usage is TRBJ2-1; 11 bases line up with TRBD2. CDR1 is LGHNT and CDR2 is FRNRAP in the germline V gene. The CDR3 has 21 amino acids. The ends lost 3 bases at V and 2 bases at J; junction bases unmatched: 18. The CDR3 coding sequence is TGTGCTAGTGGTTTCCCCCGATTGGTAGCGGGGGGGCCGTTCCCCTACAATGAGCAGTTCTTC. It codes for CASGFPRLVAGGPFPYNEQFF.

The J gene is TRBJ2-3, the V gene TRBV9; 15 bases align to TRBD2. J was trimmed by 5 bases and V by 0 bases; bases with no gene match: 4. CDR3 length equals 17 residues. CDR1 and CDR2 from the germline V gene are SGDLS and YYNGEE. In nucleotides, the CDR3 is TGTGCCAGCAGCGTAGCGGGACTAGCGGGGGGTATAGATACGCAGTATTTT. Its translation: CASSVAGLAGGIDTQYF. The full variable domain, with the rest looked up from reference TRBV9 and TRBJ2-3, is DSGVTQTPKHLITATGQRVTLRCSPRSGDLSVYWYQQSLDQGLQFLIQYYNGEERAKGNILERFSAQQFPDLHSELNLSSLELGDSALYFCASSVAGLAGGIDTQYFGPGTRLTVL.

The rearrangement uses TRBV7-7 and TRBJ1-2; perhaps TRBD1 as D (6 bases). Trimming shortened V by 5 bases and J by 1 base, and 26 bases separated the two germline ends. There are 19 residues in the CDR3. Looked up from germline, CDR1 is SSHAT and CDR2 is FNYEAQ (reference sequence). This CDR3 is CASSPRGGRTVYYNYGYTF. The DNA of the CDR3 is TGTGCCAGCAGCCCCCGGGGGGGCAGGACTGTTTACTATAACTATGGCTACACCTTC.